This is a list of T cell receptor beta chains from one sample in a study of cytomegalovirus exposure and HLA in healthy donors. Using immunoSEQ multiplex PCR, the repertoire was profiled, and TCRdb retains in-frame clones only, with some absent. The profile shows over 100,000 clones, approximately 87% of them singletons. Input material: PBMCs. These receptor sequences come from a woman aged 18-29 years in good health and CMV-seropositive. Both conserved end residues are part of each CDR3. A D gene is named only where the DNA matches it firmly. Clone size is stated in some rows and not others, as once, few, many or a class when expanded.

cdr3_nt cdr3_aa j_call clone_size v_call d_call
TGCGCCAGCAGCCAGCTGGGGGGCTATGGCTACACCTTC CASSQLGGYGYTF TRBJ1-2 - TRBV4-1 -
TGTGCCACCAGCAGTGGACCCGGGGACTGGGATAGCAATGAGCAGTTCTTC CATSSGPGDWDSNEQFF TRBJ2-1 - TRBV15 -
TGTGCCAGCTCACCAACCGGGAACACTGAAGCTTTCTTT CASSPTGNTEAFF TRBJ1-1 - TRBV18 -
TGTGCCAGCAGCCAAACCGCTAGCGGGGGGATCGACGAGCAGTACTTC CASSQTASGGIDEQYF TRBJ2-7 once TRBV13 TRBD2
TGTGCCAGCAGCGTAGTCGACATCGGGGAAACTGGAAACACCATATATTTT CASSVVDIGETGNTIYF TRBJ1-3 - TRBV9 -
TGTGCCAGCAGCCCGGGACAGGGGGCAACTAATGAAAAACTGTTTTTT CASSPGQGATNEKLFF TRBJ1-4 - TRBV28 TRBD1
TGCGCCAGCAGCTTGGGTACGGCGGGCGGCTACACCTTC CASSLGTAGGYTF TRBJ1-2 few TRBV5-1 -
TGCGCCAGCAGCCACCTGGGACAGGGACGTGGCTACACCTTC CASSHLGQGRGYTF TRBJ1-2 - TRBV4-1 TRBD1
TGTGCCAGCAGCAAAGAGGGGCTAGCGGGGGCTATCACCTACGAGCAGTACTTC CASSKEGLAGAITYEQYF TRBJ2-7 - TRBV21-1 -
TGTGCCAGCAGCCCGACAGGGACCTCTGGAAACACCATATATTTT CASSPTGTSGNTIYF TRBJ1-3 - TRBV7-6 TRBD1
TGCGCCAGCAGCTTGTTCAGGGCCAACACCGGGGAGCTGTTTTTT CASSLFRANTGELFF TRBJ2-2 - TRBV5-1 -
TGTGCCAGCTCCCACGTAGCGGGAGGGCCGTACAATGAGCAGTTCTTC CASSHVAGGPYNEQFF TRBJ2-1 once TRBV18 TRBD2
TGTGCCAGCAGCCGACTAGGGCGAGAGACCCAGTACTTC CASSRLGRETQYF TRBJ2-5 - TRBV4-2 -
TGTGCCAGCAGCCAAGAGTGGCCCCGTGAAAAACTGTTTTTT CASSQEWPREKLFF TRBJ1-4 - TRBV4-2 -